One and the same sample provided the 25 T cell receptor beta chains below, sequenced in a study of blood T cells in healthy people across ages. Next came a second PCR, run for about 7 to 12 cycles, which used a sample-barcoded 5' primer along with a J-beta primer mix. TCRdb processed the 5' RACE reads anew with MiXCR; each CDR3 protein has one entry. Altogether around 690,000 distinct CDR3 sequences are present, 45% to 65% being singletons, with the ten largest covering approximately 37%. Specimen: blood. The receptors shown here come from a man aged 60 to 69 in good health.

The rearrangement links TRBV11-2 to TRBJ2-1; possible D gene TRBD1, 5 bases. This CDR3 region has 14 residues. Trimming removed 4 bases at V and 4 bases at J, with 11 bases between. Per germline, CDR1 SGHAT and CDR2 FQNNGV. In DNA, the CDR3 is TGTGCCAGCAGCTCCCCCCAGGGTTACAATGAGCAGTTCTTC. It yields the protein CASSSPQGYNEQFF.

The V call is TRBV28, the J call TRBJ2-1; 7 bases match TRBD2. Germline V gene data show CDR1 as MDHEN and CDR2 as SYDVKM. The CDR3 loop spans 15 amino acids. V shed 6 bases and J 9 bases; nucleotides not matched to a gene: 14. In DNA, the CDR3 is TGTGCCAGCAGCCCGGGGGGAAAGGGGTGGGGTGAGCAGTTCTTC. Translated, it gives CASSPGGKGWGEQFF.

The sample holds one count of this clonotype. The J gene is TRBJ1-4, the V gene TRBV6-6; 8 bases agree with TRBD1. The V and J ends lost 4 bases and 8 bases, in that order; junction bases with no gene match: 9. Germline V gene lookup returns CDR1 MNHNY and CDR2 SVGAGI (reference sequence). The CDR3 spans 15 residues. The CDR3 nucleotides are TGTGCCAGCAGTTTCTCCAGGGGGCCCGGAGAAAAACTGTTTTTT. This sequence encodes CASSFSRGPGEKLFF.

This clonotype was seen a handful of times. The V call is TRBV20-1, the J call TRBJ2-3; 7 bases are shared with TRBD1. J was trimmed by 2 bases and V by 6 bases; bases with no gene match: 11. The CDR3 totals 15 residues. Germline CDR1 reads DFQATT; CDR2 reads SNEGSKA (reference sequence). Written as DNA, the CDR3 is TGCAGTGCCAAGGGGGACAGAGCCTACACAGATACGCAGTATTTT. Amino acids: CSAKGDRAYTDTQYF.

The chain carries TRBV11-2 and TRBJ1-1; TRBD1 might be the D (5 bases). Germline V gives CDR1 SGHAT, CDR2 FQNNGV. V gave up 7 bases and J gave up 6 bases, with 18 bases separating them. The CDR3 totals 14 residues. The CDR3 is CASTLQGAGAEAFF. CDR3 sequence (DNA): TGTGCCAGCACCCTTCAAGGGGCTGGTGCTGAAGCTTTCTTT.

For the CDR3, the DNA is TGTGCCACCAGTGATCCCAACACCGGGGAGCTGTTTTTT. Translated, it gives CATSDPNTGELFF. V gene TRBV24-1 combines with J gene TRBJ2-2, with unresolved D. This CDR3 has 13 residues. With 3 bases removed from V and 2 bases from J, the gap between germline ends came to 3 bases. Germline CDR1 reads KGHDR; CDR2 reads SFDVKD.

The V call is TRBV28, the J call TRBJ1-2, with TRBD1 identical over 8 bases. V was pared by 10 bases and J by 4 bases, with 5 bases of the junction left unmatched. Germline assignment: CDR1 MDHEN and CDR2 SYDVKM. The CDR3 has 12 amino acids. The CDR3 sequence is CATDRDGYGYTF. CDR3 in DNA: TGTGCCACGGACAGGGACGGCTATGGCTACACCTTC.

V is TRBV18 and J is TRBJ2-7; 8 bases map to TRBD1. CDR3 length: 16 amino acids. Losses at the gene ends were 1 base for V and 6 bases for J; bases not matched to a gene: 11. The germline gives CDR1 KGHSH, CDR2 LQKENI. The CDR3 DNA is TGTGCCAGCTCACCACTCGCAGGGGGCTCGGTGGGCGAGCAGTACTTC. Protein sequence: CASSPLAGGSVGEQYF.

The V gene is TRBV6-1, the J gene TRBJ2-1; 7 nucleotides match TRBD1. CDR3 length: 16 amino acids. V lost 6 bases and J lost 4; bases outside the gene matches: 12. Germline loops: CDR1 MNHNS, CDR2 SASEGT. CDR3 residues: CASSRRVGGEYNEQFF. The CDR3 DNA reads as TGTGCCAGCAGCAGAAGAGTAGGGGGCGAGTACAATGAGCAGTTCTTC.

This clonotype was recorded once. This chain joins TRBV20-1 and TRBJ2-1, with unresolved D. CDR3 length: 13 amino acids. CDR1 and CDR2 from the germline V gene are DFQATT and SNEGSKA (reference sequence). V lost 1 base and J 3 bases, leaving 7 bases between the germline ends. The CDR3 here is CSARGVNYNEQFF. CDR3 bases: TGCAGTGCTAGAGGGGTCAACTACAATGAGCAGTTCTTC.

This chain links TRBV12-3 or TRBV12-4 with TRBJ1-1, with 7 nucleotides matching TRBD1. V gave up 5 bases and J gave up 1 base; unmatched junction bases: 7. The CDR3 covers 15 residues. The CDR3 DNA follows: TGTGCCAGCAGTCCCCGTAGGACAGGGAACACTGAAGCTTTCTTT. Amino acids: CASSPRRTGNTEAFF.

The CDR3 region is CASSIPGGRNTGELFF. CDR3 DNA: TGCGCCAGCAGCATCCCAGGGGGTCGGAACACCGGGGAGCTGTTTTTT. The chain carries TRBV5-1 and TRBJ2-2, with 7 bases identical to TRBD1. The CDR3 has 16 residues. The trim removed 4 bases at V and 1 base at J, leaving 7 bases unmatched. The germline CDR1 and CDR2 sequences are SGHRS and YFSETQ.

The genes are TRBV27 and TRBJ2-5; 10 nucleotides agree with TRBD2. The CDR3 runs to 15 residues. CDR1 and CDR2 from the germline V gene are MNHEY and SMNVEV (reference sequence). J was trimmed by 5 bases and V by 6 bases; bases with no gene match: 9. CDR3 DNA: TGTGCCAGCAGGGGCATGCTAGCGGGGGTGGAGACCCAGTACTTC. Encoded protein: CASRGMLAGVETQYF.

This clonotype was detected ten times or more. The CDR3: CASSPGTSGGGYGYNEQFF. The CDR3 region has the DNA TGTGCCAGCAGCCCGGGGACTAGCGGGGGGGGGTACGGGTACAATGAGCAGTTCTTC. V gene TRBV7-9 combines with J gene TRBJ2-1; 16 positions match TRBD2. This CDR3 spans 19 amino acids. With V trimmed by 5 bases and J by 4 bases, 11 bases remained unmatched. Germline values: CDR1 SEHNR, CDR2 FQNEAQ (reference sequence).

CDR3 sequence reads: CASSFWPGVYEQYF. In DNA, the CDR3 is TGTGCCAGCAGCTTTTGGCCAGGGGTGTACGAGCAGTACTTC. The J gene is TRBJ2-7, the V gene TRBV5-6; the D gene is possibly TRBD1 (6 bases). V was trimmed by 2 bases and J by 4 bases, leaving 13 bases between them. Looked up from germline, CDR1 is SGHDT and CDR2 is YYEEEE. This CDR3 region has 14 residues.

This clonotype was observed a single time. CDR3 amino acids: CSVQKTGVNSPLHF. The CDR3 nucleotides read TGCAGCGTCCAGAAGACAGGGGTCAATTCACCCCTCCACTTT. V and J are TRBV29-1 and TRBJ1-6, with TRBD1 identical over 8 bases. Germline CDR1 reads SQVTM; CDR2 reads ANQGSEA. The junction had 8 bases not matched to a gene; V was cut back by 6 bases and J by 7 bases. The CDR3 has 14 residues.

This chain joins TRBV12-3 or TRBV12-4 and TRBJ2-7, with D possibly called TRBD1 or TRBD2 (5 bases each). CDR3 size: 14 residues. V lost 2 bases to trimming and J lost 2 bases, with 10 bases between them. CDR3 amino acids: CASSLWGPTYEQYF. The CDR3 coding sequence is TGTGCCAGCAGTTTATGGGGACCCACCTACGAGCAGTACTTC.

In its sample, this clonotype was seen once. A much larger clone differs from this one at a single base, so this may be a read error. The chain links TRBV12-3 or TRBV12-4 to TRBJ2-5; 9 nucleotides align to TRBD1. Judging by the DNA end, TRBJ2-7 fits better; the J call may be wrong. The CDR3 is 13 amino acids. The CDR3 is CASTLDRGYEQYF. CDR3 in DNA: TGTGCCAGCACATTGGACAGGGGCTACGAGCAGTACTTC.

As to this clonotype: An end of the junction differs from the germline gene, which may be a read error. This sequence joins TRBV6-5 and TRBJ1-2; D might be TRBD1 (6 bases). Germline V gives CDR1 MNHEY, CDR2 SVGAGI. The CDR3 sequence is 16 residues long. The CDR3 region has the DNA TGTGCCAGCAGTAGGGGCGTTGGAGGGGGAATGGATGGCTACATCTTC. Its protein is CASSRGVGGGMDGYIF.

This clonotype was observed many times. The chain is built from TRBV28 and TRBJ2-3; D might be TRBD1 or TRBD2, each matching 5 bases. V lost 6 bases and J 0 bases, leaving 16 bases between the germline ends. This CDR3 has 16 residues. Germline V CDR1 and CDR2: MDHEN, SYDVKM. Here the CDR3 DNA reads TGTGCCAGCAGCTACCCCTTGGGGGAGAGCACAGATACGCAGTATTTT. Translation gives CASSYPLGESTDTQYF.

This clonotype has only one observation. This chain connects TRBV20-1 to TRBJ2-3; TRBD2 matches at 7 bases. Germline values: CDR1 DFQATT, CDR2 SNEGSKA (reference sequence). V dropped 4 bases and J dropped 7; count of bases not matched to a gene: 14. The CDR3 contains 15 residues. CDR3 nucleotides: TGCAGTGCTAAGACGCGGGGGAGCACCTTGAATACGCAGTATTTT. Translation: CSAKTRGSTLNTQYF.

The rearrangement uses TRBV12-3 or TRBV12-4 and TRBJ2-1, with TRBD2 matching over 8 bases. The J segment lost 0 bases and the V segment lost 3 bases, leaving 7 bases of the junction unmatched. The CDR3 totals 17 residues. This chain's CDR3 is CASSLTRGGSSYNEQFF. The CDR3 bases are TGTGCCAGCAGTTTGACTCGCGGGGGGAGCTCCTACAATGAGCAGTTCTTC.

V and J are TRBV11-2 and TRBJ2-5; the D gene could be TRBD1 or TRBD2 (5 bases each). V was clipped by 5 bases and J by 2 bases, with 12 bases between them. The V gene's germline CDR1 is SGHAT and CDR2 FQNNGV. The CDR3 has 14 amino acids. CDR3 protein: CASSPVGRQETQYF. Here the CDR3 DNA reads TGTGCCAGCAGCCCCGTGGGACGGCAAGAGACCCAGTACTTC. The complete variable domain, with remaining parts taken from reference TRBV11-2 and TRBJ2-5, reads EAGVAQSPRYKIIEKRQSVAFWCNPISGHATLYWYQQILGQGPKLLIQFQNNGVVDDSQLPKDRFSAERLKGVDSTLKIQPAKLEDSAVYLCASSPVGRQETQYFGPGTRLLVL.

This clonotype was counted between two and nine times. The rearrangement links TRBV29-1 to TRBJ2-5; D may be TRBD2 (5 bases). V was cut by 1 base and J by 1 base, with 13 bases left in between. Germline V gene data show CDR1 as SQVTM and CDR2 as ANQGSEA. This CDR3 has 15 amino acids. CDR3 nucleotides: TGCAGCGTTGAAGCGGCCCCGCGGGTCCAAGAGACCCAGTACTTC. Amino acid sequence: CSVEAAPRVQETQYF.

The rearrangement links TRBV15 to TRBJ1-6; no clear D gene. The CDR3 has 18 amino acids. With 0 bases removed from V and 3 bases from J, the gap between germline ends came to 15 bases. Looked up from germline, CDR1 is LNHNV and CDR2 is YYDKDF (reference sequence). The CDR3 DNA reads TGTGCCACCAGCAGAGATAACTCAGTGAGTGGCTATAATTCACCCCTCCACTTT. Translation: CATSRDNSVSGYNSPLHF.